This entry lists 20 T cell receptor beta chains sequenced from one sample in a study of cytomegalovirus exposure and HLA in healthy donors. Primers: 60 Vbeta forward and 13 Jbeta reverse. Here immunoSEQ multiplex PCR was the method, and the copy in TCRdb shows in-frame clones only, minus some. Of some 77,000 clones in the sample, roughly 76% were seen once. Sequencing was carried out using PBMCs. The receptors originated from a woman aged 40 to 49 in good health and CMV-seronegative.

The CDR3 bases are TGTGCCAGCAGCCAGACAGGGGGACCCTACGAGCAGTACTTC. Its protein is CASSQTGGPYEQYF. This chain uses TRBV7-3 with TRBJ2-7; TRBD1 agrees at 9 bases. The length of the CDR3 is 14 residues. V was clipped by 5 bases and J by 2 bases; unmatched bases: 4. Germline-derived CDR1 and CDR2 are SGHTA and FQGTGA.

This chain joins TRBV5-5 and TRBJ2-7, with a possible D match to TRBD1 (5 bases). The V gene's germline CDR1 is SGHKS and CDR2 YYEKEE (reference sequence). CDR3 size: 15 residues. Deletions cut 3 bases from V and 2 bases from J, with 15 bases between. The CDR3 reads CASSYTGELTYEQYF. The CDR3 DNA follows: TGTGCCAGCAGCTACACAGGTGAACTTACCTACGAGCAGTACTTC.

The V call is TRBV7-6, the J call TRBJ2-7; TRBD2 matches at 11 bases. From germline, CDR1 is SGHVS and CDR2 FNYEAQ. The CDR3 spans 15 residues. With V trimmed by 5 bases and J by 1 base, 4 bases remained unmatched. The DNA for the CDR3 is TGTGCCAGCAGCCAAGGGACTAGCGGTTCCTACGAGCAGTACTTC. Translated, it gives CASSQGTSGSYEQYF.

As DNA, the CDR3 is TGTGCCAGCAGCTTCCGACTAGCCACCGGGGAGCTGTTTTTT. It translates to CASSFRLATGELFF. The gene calls are TRBV11-2 and TRBJ2-2, with 7 bases lining up with TRBD2. The CDR3 has 14 amino acids. The germline V gene has CDR1 SGHAT and CDR2 FQNNGV. Trimming cost V 3 bases and J 4 bases; bases outside gene matches: 2.

As for this clone: Sequence at one end of the junction differs from germline and may be a read error. The chain recombines TRBV28 with TRBJ1-5, with 7 bases lining up with TRBD1. From germline, CDR1 is MDHEN and CDR2 SYDVKM. This CDR3 spans 14 amino acids. CDR3 residues: CAGSRGQSAQPQHF. DNA for the CDR3: TGTGCCGGCAGCCGGGGACAGTCTGCACAGCCCCAGCATTTT.

This clone has only a few counts. V gene TRBV7-9 combines with J gene TRBJ1-1; 9 bases match TRBD1. J gave up 0 bases and V 2 bases, and 7 bases lay outside the gene matches. Germline V gene data show CDR1 as SEHNR and CDR2 as FQNEAQ (reference sequence). The CDR3 consists of 17 residues. CDR3 in DNA: TGTGCCAGCAGCTTACTCGGACAGGGGATCTTGAACACTGAAGCTTTCTTT. Translating gives CASSLLGQGILNTEAFF.

The gene calls are TRBV7-3 and TRBJ2-7, with 7 bases aligning to TRBD2. Germline lookup yields CDR1 SGHTA and CDR2 FQGTGA. The CDR3 length is 13 residues. Losses at the gene ends were 5 bases for V and 2 bases for J; bases not matched to a gene: 3. The CDR3 region is CASSHGLAYEQYF. CDR3 nucleotide sequence: TGTGCCAGCAGCCACGGACTAGCCTACGAGCAGTACTTC.

This sequence joins TRBV27 and TRBJ2-1, with D tentatively TRBD2 (5 bases). The CDR3 has 15 amino acids. The V end was cut by 2 bases, the J end by 4 bases, with 12 bases between. Germline V gene lookup returns CDR1 MNHEY and CDR2 SMNVEV (reference sequence). CDR3 region: CASSLRDPWYNEQFF. CDR3 bases: TGTGCCAGCAGTTTACGGGATCCCTGGTACAATGAGCAGTTCTTC.

The chain recombines TRBV5-6 with TRBJ2-5; TRBD2 is a possible D gene (5 bases). With 4 bases removed from V and 0 bases from J, the gap between germline ends came to 7 bases. The CDR3 is made up of 13 amino acids. Germline CDR1 is SGHDT and CDR2 is YYEEEE. The CDR3 loop reads CASSADYQETQYF. CDR3 DNA sequence: TGTGCCAGCAGCGCGGACTACCAAGAGACCCAGTACTTC.

J is TRBJ2-2 and V is TRBV10-3, with 8 bases identical to TRBD2. The V and J ends lost 3 bases and 7 bases, in that order; junction bases with no gene match: 10. CDR1 is ENHRY and CDR2 is SYGVKD in the germline V gene. The CDR3 loop spans 16 amino acids. CDR3 protein: CAISDEGGGSGGELFF. Written as DNA, the CDR3 is TGTGCCATCAGTGATGAAGGCGGGGGGTCCGGCGGGGAGCTGTTTTTT.

The chain is built from TRBV9 and TRBJ2-5, with D perhaps TRBD1 (5 bases). From germline, CDR1 is SGDLS and CDR2 YYNGEE. There are 17 residues in the CDR3. Trimming cost V 0 bases and J 5 bases, with 20 bases left between them. This CDR3 reads CASSVGAQAQGTETQYF. In DNA form, the CDR3 reads TGTGCCAGCAGCGTAGGGGCCCAGGCTCAGGGTACGGAGACCCAGTACTTC.

The genes are TRBV9 and TRBJ2-3; TRBD2 agrees at 8 bases. The germline CDR1 and CDR2 sequences are SGDLS and YYNGEE. The V segment lost 5 bases and the J segment 9 bases; nucleotides outside the gene matches: 8. The CDR3 is made up of 13 amino acids. The CDR3 is CASSHPGGATQYF. DNA for the CDR3: TGTGCCAGCAGTCACCCGGGGGGGGCGACGCAGTATTTT.

This clone appeared a few times. CDR3 in amino acids: CASSEDIRSLGDEKLFF. CDR3 DNA sequence: TGTGCCAGCAGTGAAGATATAAGGTCTCTAGGGGATGAAAAACTGTTTTTT. The chain is built from TRBV6-1 and TRBJ1-4; tentatively, D is TRBD1 (5 bases). Germline loops: CDR1 MNHNS, CDR2 SASEGT. The CDR3 covers 17 residues. With 1 base removed from V and 6 bases from J, the gap between germline ends came to 18 bases.

The chain is built from TRBV5-6 and TRBJ1-5; the match to TRBD1 covers 7 bases. Per the germline V gene, CDR1 is SGHDT and CDR2 is YYEEEE. The CDR3 has 18 amino acids. With 1 base clipped from V and 0 bases from J, the junction kept 10 bases outside the gene matches. The CDR3 region is CASSLWTGIWNSNQPQHF. The CDR3 DNA reads as TGTGCCAGCAGCTTGTGGACAGGAATTTGGAATAGCAATCAGCCCCAGCATTTT.

About this clone itself: The same CDR3 also results from other DNA sequences found in this sample. The rearrangement links TRBV7-9 to TRBJ1-4; TRBD1 might be the D (5 bases). CDR3 length: 16 amino acids. The germline CDR1 and CDR2 sequences are SEHNR and FQNEAQ (reference sequence). V lost 0 bases, J lost 10 bases, and 18 bases lay in between. CDR3 DNA: TGTGCCAGCAGCTTAGCTATCACAAGGGGCTCTGGAAAACTGTTTTTT. Encoded protein: CASSLAITRGSGKLFF.

The chain employs TRBV2 and TRBJ1-4; D call uncertain. CDR1 SNHLY and CDR2 FYNNEI come from the germline V gene. V gave up 7 bases and J gave up 0 bases, with 12 bases separating them. CDR3 size: 15 residues. Here the CDR3 DNA reads TGTGCCAGCACAAGAAGAGGGACAACTAATGAAAAACTGTTTTTT. Its protein is CASTRRGTTNEKLFF.

The rearrangement joins TRBV7-6 to TRBJ2-7; D unclear. Germline V gene lookup returns CDR1 SGHVS and CDR2 FNYEAQ. The V and J ends lost 7 bases and 3 bases respectively, with 13 bases between them. The CDR3 extends over 13 amino acids. In nucleotides, the CDR3 is TGTGCCAGCAACCCCTTGGGCCGCTACGAGCAGTACTTC. It encodes CASNPLGRYEQYF.

The chain carries TRBV10-2 and TRBJ1-2; D is ambiguous. The germline V and J ends were trimmed by 4 bases and 4 bases, with 4 bases remaining between them. The germline V gene has CDR1 WSHSY and CDR2 SAAADI. The CDR3 covers 11 residues. The CDR3 nucleotides are TGCGCCAGCAGTGCATCCTATGGCTACACCTTC. Protein: CASSASYGYTF.

This sequence joins TRBV19 and TRBJ2-2; 9 bases line up with TRBD2. Germline CDR1 LNHDA, CDR2 SQIVND (reference sequence). The V gene end was trimmed by 4 bases and the J gene end by 6 bases; junction bases not matched to a gene: 15. The CDR3 has 18 residues. CDR3 in amino acids: CASSSIRAGAGGPGELFF. The CDR3 bases are TGTGCCAGTAGTAGCATTAGAGCGGGAGCGGGGGGCCCCGGGGAGCTGTTTTTT.

J is TRBJ2-7 and V is TRBV7-2; D is perhaps TRBD1 (6 bases). The CDR3 runs 14 residues. V lost 5 bases and J lost 0, with 11 bases in between. Germline lookup yields CDR1 SGHTA and CDR2 FQGNSA. The CDR3 loop reads CASSPSQGSYEQYF. In nucleotides, the CDR3 is TGTGCCAGCAGCCCCTCACAGGGCTCCTACGAGCAGTACTTC.